A selection of T cell receptor beta chains follows, all from one sample in a study of OX40 agonist ivuxolimab in advanced cancers. Sequencing used immunoSEQ multiplex PCR; TCRdb keeps in-frame clones, though not all of them. The data show 30,000 to 40,000 clones, approximately 79% seen once. The sequencing here drew on CD4+ or CD8+ T cells sorted from blood, taken in a trial of the OX40 agonist ivuxolimab. Every receptor here comes from an adult with an advanced solid tumor such as melanoma, head and neck, liver or kidney cancer. Both conserved end residues are part of each CDR3. A D gene is named only where the DNA matches it firmly. Clone size, where shown, is once, few, many, or a class for clones that have expanded.

D	V	J	size	DNA	CDR3
TRBD1	TRBV28	TRBJ1-1	few	TGTGCCAGCAGTCGAACACAGGGACAGAGGAACACTGAAGCTTTCTTT	CASSRTQGQRNTEAFF
-	TRBV2	TRBJ2-5	-	TGTGCCAGGTCTAAGGCGGGCCAAGAGACCCAGTACTTC	CARSKAGQETQYF
-	TRBV5-1	TRBJ1-4	-	TGCGCCAGCAGGGGTGGCTGGGGCGAAAATGAAAAACTGTTTTTT	CASRGGWGENEKLFF
-	TRBV6-1	TRBJ1-3	-	TGTGCCAGCAGTGAAACTCCAGGGGCTGGAAACACCATATATTTT	CASSETPGAGNTIYF
TRBD1	TRBV7-9	TRBJ2-5	-	TGTGCCAGCCCGGGACAGGATCAAGAGACCCAGTACTTC	CASPGQDQETQYF
-	TRBV9	TRBJ1-5	-	TGTGCCAGCGGCCCTGGGGAAGGACCAAATCAGCCCCAGCATTTT	CASGPGEGPNQPQHF
TRBD2	TRBV5-6	TRBJ2-2	-	TGTGCCAGCAGCTTCTTCCGAGCGGGGGGGCGGACCGGGGAGCTGTTTTTT	CASSFFRAGGRTGELFF
TRBD1	TRBV7-9	TRBJ2-1	-	TGTGCCAGCAGCCGACCGCCGGGACAGGGACTCAATGAGCAGTTCTTC	CASSRPPGQGLNEQFF
TRBD1	TRBV18	TRBJ1-4	once	TGTGCCAGCTCACCACTCGGGACAGGGGGTACAGCTAATGAAAAACTGTTTTTT	CASSPLGTGGTANEKLFF
-	TRBV5-5	TRBJ2-7	few	TGTGCCAGCAGCGGAGGGCAGGCCTTTCGCCTCGAGCAGTACTTC	CASSGGQAFRLEQYF
-	TRBV19	TRBJ1-2	-	TGTGCCAGTAGTCTTCAGGGTCCTAATGGCTACACCTTC	CASSLQGPNGYTF
-	TRBV28	TRBJ2-1	medium-sized	TGTGCCAGCAGTTTAAGGGCGGTCTCCTACAATGAGCAGTTCTTC	CASSLRAVSYNEQFF
-	TRBV4-1	TRBJ1-2	few	TGCGCCAGCAGCCAAGCTTGGGGGGAGAGGGACTACACCTTC	CASSQAWGERDYTF
TRBD2	TRBV4-1	TRBJ2-3	few	TGCGCCAGCACCTTTAGCGGGGCCAGCACAGATACGCAGTATTTT	CASTFSGASTDTQYF